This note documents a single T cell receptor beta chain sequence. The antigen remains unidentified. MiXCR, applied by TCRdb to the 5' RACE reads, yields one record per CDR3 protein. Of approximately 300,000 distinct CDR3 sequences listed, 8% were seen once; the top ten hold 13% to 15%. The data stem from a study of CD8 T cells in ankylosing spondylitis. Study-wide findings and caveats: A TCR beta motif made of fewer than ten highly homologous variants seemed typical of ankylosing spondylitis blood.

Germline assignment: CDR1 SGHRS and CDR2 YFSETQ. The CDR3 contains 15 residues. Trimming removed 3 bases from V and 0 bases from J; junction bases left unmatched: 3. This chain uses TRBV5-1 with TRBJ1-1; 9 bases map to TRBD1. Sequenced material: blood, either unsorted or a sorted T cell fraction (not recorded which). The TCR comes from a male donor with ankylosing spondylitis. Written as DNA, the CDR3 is TGCGCCAGCAGCTCGACAGGGGGGCTGAACACTGAAGCTTTCTTT. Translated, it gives CASSSTGGLNTEAFF.